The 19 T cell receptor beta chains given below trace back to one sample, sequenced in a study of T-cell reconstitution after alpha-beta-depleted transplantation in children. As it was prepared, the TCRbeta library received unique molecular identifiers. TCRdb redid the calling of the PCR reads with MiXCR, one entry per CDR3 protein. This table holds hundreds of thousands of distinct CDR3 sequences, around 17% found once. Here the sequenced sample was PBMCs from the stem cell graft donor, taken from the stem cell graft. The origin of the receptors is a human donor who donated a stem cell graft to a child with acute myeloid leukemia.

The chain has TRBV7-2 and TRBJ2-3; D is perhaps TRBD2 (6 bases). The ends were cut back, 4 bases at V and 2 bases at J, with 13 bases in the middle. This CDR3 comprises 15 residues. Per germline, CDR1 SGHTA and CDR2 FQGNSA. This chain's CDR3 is CASSSQTRTTDTQYF. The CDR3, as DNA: TGTGCCAGCAGCTCTCAGACTAGAACCACAGATACGCAGTATTTT.

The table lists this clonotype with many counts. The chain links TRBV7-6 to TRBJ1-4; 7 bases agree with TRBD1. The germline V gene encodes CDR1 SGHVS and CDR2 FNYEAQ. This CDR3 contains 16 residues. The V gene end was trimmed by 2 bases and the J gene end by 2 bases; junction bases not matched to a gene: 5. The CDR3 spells CASSLRQGWTNEKLFF. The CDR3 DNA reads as TGTGCCAGCAGCTTACGACAGGGTTGGACTAATGAAAAACTGTTTTTT.

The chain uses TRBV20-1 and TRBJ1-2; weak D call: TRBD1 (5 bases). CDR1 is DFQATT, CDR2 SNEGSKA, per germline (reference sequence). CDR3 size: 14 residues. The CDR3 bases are TGCATCTGGCGGCAGGGAATGACGGATTATGGCTACACCTTC. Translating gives CIWRQGMTDYGYTF.

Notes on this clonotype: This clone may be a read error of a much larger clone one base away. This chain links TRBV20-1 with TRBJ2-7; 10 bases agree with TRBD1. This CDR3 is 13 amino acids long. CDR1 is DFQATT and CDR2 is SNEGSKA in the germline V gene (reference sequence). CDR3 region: CSATAGTGDEPYF. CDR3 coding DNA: TGCAGTGCTACGGCCGGGACAGGGGACGAGCCGTACTTC.

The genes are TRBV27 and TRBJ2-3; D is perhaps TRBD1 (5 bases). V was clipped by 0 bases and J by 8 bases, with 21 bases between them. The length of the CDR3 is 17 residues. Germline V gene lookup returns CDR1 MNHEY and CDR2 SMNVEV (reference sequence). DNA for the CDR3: TGTGCCAGCAGTTTATCCTACTGGGAAGGGGCCCGGATTACGCAGTATTTT. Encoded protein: CASSLSYWEGARITQYF.

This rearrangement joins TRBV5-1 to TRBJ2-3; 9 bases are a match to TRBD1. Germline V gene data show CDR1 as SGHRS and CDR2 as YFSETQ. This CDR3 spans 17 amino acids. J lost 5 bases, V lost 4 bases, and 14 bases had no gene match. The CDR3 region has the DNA TGCGCCAGCAGCAGGCCGGGCTCCGGGACAGGGAGAGATACGCAGTATTTT. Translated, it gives CASSRPGSGTGRDTQYF.

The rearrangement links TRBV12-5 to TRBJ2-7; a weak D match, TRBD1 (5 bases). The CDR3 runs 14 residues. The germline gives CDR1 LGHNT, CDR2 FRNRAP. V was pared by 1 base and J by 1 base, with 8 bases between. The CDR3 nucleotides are TGTGCTAGTGGTTTGGAGGCAGGGTCCTACGAGCAGTACTTC. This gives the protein CASGLEAGSYEQYF.

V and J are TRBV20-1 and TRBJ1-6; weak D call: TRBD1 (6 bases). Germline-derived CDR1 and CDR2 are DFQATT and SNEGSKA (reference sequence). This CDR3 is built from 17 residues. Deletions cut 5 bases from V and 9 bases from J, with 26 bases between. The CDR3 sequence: CSAGRTWPGDGGSPLHF. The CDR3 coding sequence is TGCAGTGCTGGGAGGACCTGGCCAGGGGACGGGGGTTCACCCCTCCACTTT.

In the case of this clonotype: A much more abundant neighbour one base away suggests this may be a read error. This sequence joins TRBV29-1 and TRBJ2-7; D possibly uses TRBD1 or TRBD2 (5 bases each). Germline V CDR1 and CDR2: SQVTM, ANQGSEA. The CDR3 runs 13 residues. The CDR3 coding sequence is TGCAGCGTTGAAAGGGGCGGGTCCGACGACCAGTACTTC. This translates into CSVERGGSDDQYF.

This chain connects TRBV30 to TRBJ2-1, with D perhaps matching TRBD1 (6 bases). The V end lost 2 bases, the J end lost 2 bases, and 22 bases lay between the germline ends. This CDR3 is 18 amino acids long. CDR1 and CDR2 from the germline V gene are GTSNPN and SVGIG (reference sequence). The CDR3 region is CAWSNAQDPRGPYNEQFF. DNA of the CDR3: TGTGCCTGGAGTAACGCTCAAGATCCCAGGGGTCCCTACAATGAGCAGTTCTTC.

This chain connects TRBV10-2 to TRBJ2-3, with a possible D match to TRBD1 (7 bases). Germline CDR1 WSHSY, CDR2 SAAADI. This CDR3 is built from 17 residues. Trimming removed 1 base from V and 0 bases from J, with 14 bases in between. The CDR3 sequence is CASSEFPRGTSTDTQYF. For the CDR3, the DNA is TGCGCCAGCAGTGAGTTTCCCAGGGGGACTAGCACAGATACGCAGTATTTT.

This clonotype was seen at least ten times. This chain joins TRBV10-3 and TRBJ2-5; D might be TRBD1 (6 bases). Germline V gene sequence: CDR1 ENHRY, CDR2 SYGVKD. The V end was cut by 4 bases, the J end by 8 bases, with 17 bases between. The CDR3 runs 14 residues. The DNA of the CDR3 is TGTGCCATCAGTGCCCCAGGGGTCGGGCCCACCCAGTACTTC. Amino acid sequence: CAISAPGVGPTQYF.

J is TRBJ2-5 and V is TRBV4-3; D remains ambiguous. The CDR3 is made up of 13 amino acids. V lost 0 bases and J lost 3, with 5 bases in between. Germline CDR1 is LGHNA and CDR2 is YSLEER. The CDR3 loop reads CASSQDVEETQYF. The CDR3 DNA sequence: TGCGCCAGCAGCCAAGATGTCGAAGAGACCCAGTACTTC.

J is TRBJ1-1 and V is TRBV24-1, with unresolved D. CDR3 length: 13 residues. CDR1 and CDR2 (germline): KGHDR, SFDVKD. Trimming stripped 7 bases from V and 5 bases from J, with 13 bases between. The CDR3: CATREGRHTEAFF. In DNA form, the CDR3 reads TGTGCCACCAGGGAGGGCCGGCATACTGAAGCTTTCTTT.

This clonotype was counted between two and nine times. The CDR3 DNA is TGCGCCAGCAGCCCCGAGGACAGGGGGAATGAGCAGTTCTTC. This codes for CASSPEDRGNEQFF. The chain employs TRBV5-1 and TRBJ2-1; 10 bases are shared with TRBD1. Germline lookup yields CDR1 SGHRS and CDR2 YFSETQ. The CDR3 has 14 amino acids. V shed 4 bases, J shed 7 bases, and the junction held 5 bases outside the gene matches.

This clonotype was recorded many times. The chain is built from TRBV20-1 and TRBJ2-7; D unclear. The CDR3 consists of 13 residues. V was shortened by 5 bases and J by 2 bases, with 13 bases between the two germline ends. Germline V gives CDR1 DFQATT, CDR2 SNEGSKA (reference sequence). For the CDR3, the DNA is TGCAGTGCTCCCCGCCCAAATACCTACGAGCAGTACTTC. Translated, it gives CSAPRPNTYEQYF.

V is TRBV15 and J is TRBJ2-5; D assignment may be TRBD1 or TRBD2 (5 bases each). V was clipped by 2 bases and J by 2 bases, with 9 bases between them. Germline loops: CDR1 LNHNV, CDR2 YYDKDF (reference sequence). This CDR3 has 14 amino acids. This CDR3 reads CATSRSGRQETQYF. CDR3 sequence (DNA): TGTGCCACCAGCAGATCGGGACGGCAAGAGACCCAGTACTTC. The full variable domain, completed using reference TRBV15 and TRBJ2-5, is DAMVIQNPRYQVTQFGKPVTLSCSQTLNHNVMYWYQQKSSQAPKLLFHYYDKDFNNEADTPDNFQSRRPNTSFCFLDIRSPGLGDTAMYLCATSRSGRQETQYFGPGTRLLVL.

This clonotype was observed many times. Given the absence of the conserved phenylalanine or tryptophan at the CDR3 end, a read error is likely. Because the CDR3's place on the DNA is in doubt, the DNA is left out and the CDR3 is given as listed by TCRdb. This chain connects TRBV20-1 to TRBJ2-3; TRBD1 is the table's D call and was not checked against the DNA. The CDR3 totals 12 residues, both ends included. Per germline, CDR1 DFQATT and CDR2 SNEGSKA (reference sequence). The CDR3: CSARASGGAFRL.

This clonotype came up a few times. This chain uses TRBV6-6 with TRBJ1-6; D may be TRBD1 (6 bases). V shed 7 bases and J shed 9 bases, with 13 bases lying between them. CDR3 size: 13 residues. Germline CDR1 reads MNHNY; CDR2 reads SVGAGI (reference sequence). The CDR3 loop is CASNRGARSPLHF. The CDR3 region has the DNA TGTGCCAGCAACCGGGGGGCGCGTTCACCCCTCCACTTT.